This TCR beta chain is drawn from a study of T cells in Graves' hyperthyroidism and ophthalmopathy. J lost 7 bases, V lost 5 bases, and 7 bases had no gene match. The CDR3 totals 16 residues. The germline gives CDR1 SGHRS, CDR2 YFSETQ. The study included ophthalmopathy patients with Clinical Activity Score at least 3, NOSPECS grade at least 4 and duration under 3 months. Clinicians diagnosed patients from clinical symptoms, serum thyroxine and TRAb, thyroid ultrasound and orbital computed tomography. The CDR3 regions of TCR beta were amplified from RNA transcripts. HTBI primers were the set used in a first-round RT-PCR of the TCR CDR3. TCRdb analysed the multiplex PCR reads with MiXCR anew, one entry per CDR3 protein. The table shows around 270,000 distinct CDR3 sequences, with around 20% occurring only once.

Sequencing was performed on blood. The sequence came from a man aged 50 to 59 with Graves' ophthalmopathy. The V and J genes are TRBV5-1 and TRBJ2-2; TRBD2 matches at 14 bases. The CDR3: CASSRGLAGEFGELFF. The CDR3 nucleotides are TGCGCCAGCAGTCGGGGACTAGCGGGAGAGTTCGGGGAGCTGTTTTTT.